The 3 T cell receptor beta chains listed next were all sequenced from one sample in a study of T cells expressing NK-cell markers. TCRdb reanalyzed the 5' RACE reads, giving one entry per CDR3 protein sequence and no DNA. The sample data list roughly 450,000 distinct CDR3 sequences. The source material was blood T cells: a sorted CD56 or NKG2C T cell subset, CD4+ or CD8+ T cells, or bulk PBMC T cells (not recorded which). Receptors were obtained from a woman aged 45-65 years in good health.

The V call is TRBV15, the J call TRBJ2-5; TCRdb returns TRBD1, unconfirmable since there is no DNA. This CDR3 contains 14 residues. The germline CDR1 and CDR2 sequences are LNHNV and YYDKDF (reference sequence). CDR3 sequence: CATSSRDPKETQYF.

This rearrangement joins TRBV11-1 to TRBJ2-1; TCRdb outputs TRBD2, but without DNA this stays unchecked. The CDR3 covers 14 residues. CDR1 SGHAT and CDR2 FQDESV come from the germline V gene (reference sequence). CDR3 in amino acids: CASSFRRGGNEQFF.

The chain joins TRBV24-1 to TRBJ2-1. The length of the CDR3 is 13 residues. The germline gives CDR1 KGHDR, CDR2 SFDVKD. The CDR3 region is CATSDLILGEQFF.